These T cell receptor beta chains were read from a single sample in a study of blood T cell repertoires in COVID-19. Clones were read by immunoSEQ multiplex PCR, and TCRdb kept only the in-frame ones, dropping some. Of around 290,000 clones listed, 86% are singletons. The sample taken for sequencing was PBMCs or T cells enriched from blood (not recorded which). These receptors were obtained from a woman aged 18-30 years who had recovered from COVID-19. Each CDR3 is given with its conserved first and last residue. Each record gives: J gene, clone size, D gene, V gene, CDR3 DNA, CDR3 protein. D genes are given only for firm matches. A row's size may be missing; if present it is once, few, many or a size class.

TRBJ2-3	-	TRBD1	TRBV4-3	TGCGCCAGCAGCCAAGTGGTCACGGGACAGGCTTATTTT	CASSQVVTGQAYF
TRBJ1-6	-	-	TRBV7-2	TGTGCCAGCAGCCCTGGACACCCCAGCTCCTATAATTCACCCCTCCACTTT	CASSPGHPSSYNSPLHF
TRBJ2-5	-	TRBD1	TRBV10-2	TGCGCCAGCAGCGCTCTACAGGGGATTGAGACCCAGTACTTC	CASSALQGIETQYF
TRBJ2-7	-	-	TRBV10-1	TGCGCCAGCAGTGAATCGGGAGATGGGGGCTACGAGCAGTACTTC	CASSESGDGGYEQYF
TRBJ2-7	-	TRBD2	TRBV7-8	TGTGCCAGCAGCCCGCATCGGGGGCTAGCGGGAGGGGCTGGATACGAGCAGTACTTC	CASSPHRGLAGGAGYEQYF
TRBJ2-2	once	TRBD1	TRBV2	TGTGCCAGCAGACGACAGGGTACGAACACCGGGGAGCTGTTTTTT	CASRRQGTNTGELFF
TRBJ1-1	-	-	TRBV5-1	TGCGCCAGCAGCTTGGCACAGTCGAACACTGAAGCTTTCTTT	CASSLAQSNTEAFF
TRBJ1-6	-	-	TRBV5-5	TGTGCCAGCAGCTTGGCCGGGAGTGGGACCCTCCACTTT	CASSLAGSGTLHF
TRBJ2-2	-	-	TRBV5-1	TGCGCCAGCAGCTTGTGGCAGTCGAACACCGGGGAGCTGTTTTTT	CASSLWQSNTGELFF
TRBJ1-5	-	TRBD1	TRBV15	TGTGCCACCAGCAAGAGGAGGGGACAGATCAATCAGCCCCAGCATTTT	CATSKRRGQINQPQHF
TRBJ2-3	once	TRBD2	TRBV5-1	TGCGCCAGCAGCTTCCAGCGGGAGGCAGATACGCAGTATTTT	CASSFQREADTQYF
TRBJ2-3	-	TRBD1	TRBV5-1	TGCGCCAGCAGCTTGGACCTACCGTGGACAGGGGAGGCAGATACGCAGTATTTT	CASSLDLPWTGEADTQYF
TRBJ1-5	-	-	TRBV7-2	TGTGCCAGCAGCCTAGGAGGCGGTTTGAGTCAGCCCCAGCATTTT	CASSLGGGLSQPQHF
TRBJ1-6	-	-	TRBV2	TGTGCCAGCACTCACGCACAGGGTCCCACCATCTCCTATAATTCACCCCTCCACTTT	CASTHAQGPTISYNSPLHF
TRBJ1-1	-	-	TRBV7-3	TGTGCCAGCAGCTTAGACTCGGCTTCCACTGAAGCTTTCTTT	CASSLDSASTEAFF
TRBJ2-7	-	TRBD2	TRBV7-2	TGTGCCAGCAGCTTATGGGTGGGGGGGTACGAGCAGTACTTC	CASSLWVGGYEQYF
TRBJ1-5	-	-	TRBV28	TGTGCCAGCAGTTTAAGTATTACGTCGGGGGGCGCCCTCAGATATAGCAATCAGCCCCAGCATTTT	CASSLSITSGGALRYSNQPQHF